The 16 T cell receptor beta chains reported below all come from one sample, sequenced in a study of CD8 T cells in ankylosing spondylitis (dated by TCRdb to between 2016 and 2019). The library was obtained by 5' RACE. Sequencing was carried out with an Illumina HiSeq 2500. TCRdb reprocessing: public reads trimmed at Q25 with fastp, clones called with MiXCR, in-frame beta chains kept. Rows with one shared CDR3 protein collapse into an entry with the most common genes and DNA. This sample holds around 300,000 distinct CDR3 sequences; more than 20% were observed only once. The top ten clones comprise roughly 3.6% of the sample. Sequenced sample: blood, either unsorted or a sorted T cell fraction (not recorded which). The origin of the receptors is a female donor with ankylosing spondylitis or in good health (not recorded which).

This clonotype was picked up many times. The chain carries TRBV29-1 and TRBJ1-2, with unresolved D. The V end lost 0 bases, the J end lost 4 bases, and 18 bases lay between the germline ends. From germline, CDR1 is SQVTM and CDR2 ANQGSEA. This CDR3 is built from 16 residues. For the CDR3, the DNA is TGCAGCGTTGAAGAGATTACAGCCCTACGGGCCTATGGCTACACCTTC. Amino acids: CSVEEITALRAYGYTF.

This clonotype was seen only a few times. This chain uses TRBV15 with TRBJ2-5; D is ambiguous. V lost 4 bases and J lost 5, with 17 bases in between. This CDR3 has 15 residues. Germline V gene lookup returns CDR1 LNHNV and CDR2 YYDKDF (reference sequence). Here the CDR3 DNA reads TGTGCCACCAGCATATCTAGGTCCGCGGTGGAGACCCAGTACTTC. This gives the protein CATSISRSAVETQYF. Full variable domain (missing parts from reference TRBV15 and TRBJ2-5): DAMVIQNPRYQVTQFGKPVTLSCSQTLNHNVMYWYQQKSSQAPKLLFHYYDKDFNNEADTPDNFQSRRPNTSFCFLDIRSPGLGDTAMYLCATSISRSAVETQYFGPGTRLLVL.

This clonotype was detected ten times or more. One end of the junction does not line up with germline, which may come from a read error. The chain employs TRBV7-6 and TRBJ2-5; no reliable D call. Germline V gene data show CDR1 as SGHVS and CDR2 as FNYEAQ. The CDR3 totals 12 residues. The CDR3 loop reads CASSLGQETQYF. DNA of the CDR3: TGTGCCAGCAGTTTAGGCCAAGAGACCCAGTACTTC. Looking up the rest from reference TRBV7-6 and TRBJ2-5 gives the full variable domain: GAGVSQSPRYKVTKRGQDVALRCDPISGHVSLYWYRQALGQGPEFLTYFNYEAQQDKSGLPNDRFSAERPEGSISTLTIQRTEQRDSAMYRCASSLGQETQYFGPGTRLLVL.

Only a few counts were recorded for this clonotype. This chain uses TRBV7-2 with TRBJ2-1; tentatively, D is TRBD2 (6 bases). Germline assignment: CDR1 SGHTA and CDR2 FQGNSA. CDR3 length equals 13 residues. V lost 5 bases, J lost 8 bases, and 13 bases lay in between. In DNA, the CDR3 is TGTGCCAGCAGCAGTTTCACGGGAGATGAGCAGTTCTTC. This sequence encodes CASSSFTGDEQFF.

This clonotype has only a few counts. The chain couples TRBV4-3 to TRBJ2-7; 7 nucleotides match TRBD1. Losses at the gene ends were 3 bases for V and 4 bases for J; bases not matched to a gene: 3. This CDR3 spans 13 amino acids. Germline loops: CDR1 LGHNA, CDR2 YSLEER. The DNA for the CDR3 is TGCGCCAGCAGCCACCTGACAGGGTACGAGCAGTACTTC. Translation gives CASSHLTGYEQYF.

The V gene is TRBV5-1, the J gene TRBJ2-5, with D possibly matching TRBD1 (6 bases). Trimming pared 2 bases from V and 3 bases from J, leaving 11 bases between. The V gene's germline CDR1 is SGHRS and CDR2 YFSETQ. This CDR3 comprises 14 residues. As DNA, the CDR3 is TGCGCCAGCAGCTTCTCAACAGGGAAAGAGACCCAGTACTTC. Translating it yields CASSFSTGKETQYF.

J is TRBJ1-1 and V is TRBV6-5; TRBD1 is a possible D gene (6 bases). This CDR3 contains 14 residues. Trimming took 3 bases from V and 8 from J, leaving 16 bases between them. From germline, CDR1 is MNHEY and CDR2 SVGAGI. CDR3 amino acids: CASSYPGAGVEAFF. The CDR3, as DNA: TGTGCCAGCAGTTATCCTGGGGCAGGGGTAGAAGCTTTCTTT.

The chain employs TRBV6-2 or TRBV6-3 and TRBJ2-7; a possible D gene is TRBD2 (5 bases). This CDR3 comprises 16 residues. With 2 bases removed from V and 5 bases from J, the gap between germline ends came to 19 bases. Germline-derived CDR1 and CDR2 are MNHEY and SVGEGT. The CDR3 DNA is TGTGCCAGCAGTTACAGGGCTGCGGGCCTGACGGACGAGCAGTACTTC. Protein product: CASSYRAAGLTDEQYF.

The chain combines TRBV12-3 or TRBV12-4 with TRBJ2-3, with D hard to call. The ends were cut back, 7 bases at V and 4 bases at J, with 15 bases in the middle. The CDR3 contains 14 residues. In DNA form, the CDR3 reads TGTGCCAGCACCCCTAATACTAAGGCAGATACGCAGTATTTT. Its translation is CASTPNTKADTQYF.

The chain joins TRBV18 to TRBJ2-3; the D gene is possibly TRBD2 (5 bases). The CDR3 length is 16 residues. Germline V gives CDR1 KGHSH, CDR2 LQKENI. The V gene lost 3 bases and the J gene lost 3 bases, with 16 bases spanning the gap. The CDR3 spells CASSPPRDRRTDTQYF. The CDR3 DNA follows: TGTGCCAGCTCACCCCCTAGAGATCGGAGGACAGATACGCAGTATTTT.

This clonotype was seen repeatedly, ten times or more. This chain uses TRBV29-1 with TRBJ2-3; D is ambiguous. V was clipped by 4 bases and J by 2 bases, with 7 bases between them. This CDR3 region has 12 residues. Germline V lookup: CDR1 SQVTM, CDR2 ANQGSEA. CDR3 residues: CSVVHPTDTQYF. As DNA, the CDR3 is TGCAGCGTTGTCCACCCCACAGATACGCAGTATTTT.

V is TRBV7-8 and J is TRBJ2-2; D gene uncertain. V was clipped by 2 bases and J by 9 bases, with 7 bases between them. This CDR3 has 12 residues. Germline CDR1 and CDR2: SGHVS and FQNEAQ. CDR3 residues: CASSLSAWELFF. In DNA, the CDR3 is TGTGCCAGCAGCTTATCAGCGTGGGAGCTGTTTTTT. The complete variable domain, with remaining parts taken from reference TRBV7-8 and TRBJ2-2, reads GAGVSQSPRYKVAKRGQDVALRCDPISGHVSLFWYQQALGQGPEFLTYFQNEAQLDKSGLPSDRFFAERPEGSVSTLKIQRTQQEDSAVYLCASSLSAWELFFGEGSRLTVL.

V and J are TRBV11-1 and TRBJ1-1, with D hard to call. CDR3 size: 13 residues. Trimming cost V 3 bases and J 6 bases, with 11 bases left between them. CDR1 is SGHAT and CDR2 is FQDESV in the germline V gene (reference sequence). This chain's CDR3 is CASSLWESPEAFF. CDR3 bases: TGTGCCAGCAGCTTGTGGGAGTCCCCTGAAGCTTTCTTT.

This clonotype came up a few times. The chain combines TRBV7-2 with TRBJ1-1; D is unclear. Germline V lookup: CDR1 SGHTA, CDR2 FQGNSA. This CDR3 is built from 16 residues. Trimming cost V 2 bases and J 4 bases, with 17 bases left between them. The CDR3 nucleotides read TGTGCCAGCAGCTTAAGTGAGCCACCCATTAGCACTGAAGCTTTCTTT. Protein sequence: CASSLSEPPISTEAFF.

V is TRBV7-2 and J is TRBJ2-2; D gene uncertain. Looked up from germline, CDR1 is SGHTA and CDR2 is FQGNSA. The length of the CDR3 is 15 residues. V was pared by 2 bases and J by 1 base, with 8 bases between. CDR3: CASSLIGLNTGELFF. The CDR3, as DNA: TGTGCCAGCAGCTTAATCGGTTTGAACACCGGGGAGCTGTTTTTT. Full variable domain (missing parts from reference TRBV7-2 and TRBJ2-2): GAGVSQSPSNKVTEKGKDVELRCDPISGHTALYWYRQSLGQGLEFLIYFQGNSAPDKSGLPSDRFSAERTGGSVSTLTIQRTQQEDSAVYLCASSLIGLNTGELFFGEGSRLTVL.

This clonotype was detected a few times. The CDR3 sequence: CSVAVGERGYTF. The CDR3 coding sequence is TGCAGCGTTGCTGTCGGGGAGCGGGGCTACACCTTC. The rearrangement joins TRBV29-1 to TRBJ1-2; D not certain. The CDR3 has 12 residues. Germline loops: CDR1 SQVTM, CDR2 ANQGSEA. V lost 4 bases and J 8 bases, leaving 14 bases between the germline ends.